What follows are 3 T cell receptor beta chains derived from one specimen sequenced in a study of glioma-infiltrating T cells. The iRepertoire nested amplicon-rescue multiplex PCR amplified TCR alpha and beta CDR3s from RNA. TCRdb re-called the multiplex PCR reads through MiXCR, storing one row per CDR3 protein. The profile shows under 200,000 distinct CDR3 sequences, around 45% of them singletons. Specimen: glioma tissue, nonneoplastic brain tissue, or PBMCs (not recorded which). Every receptor here comes from a human donor with low-grade glioma or glioblastoma, undergoing nonglioma brain surgery, or in good health (not recorded which).

This clonotype was observed many times. This chain joins TRBV27 and TRBJ1-5, with a weak D call TRBD1 (5 bases). This CDR3 comprises 14 residues. Trimming took 6 bases from V and 0 from J, leaving 9 bases between them. Germline loops: CDR1 MNHEY, CDR2 SMNVEV (reference sequence). CDR3 nucleotides: TGTGCCAGCAGGCGGACACTTAGCAATCAGCCCCAGCATTTT. It yields the protein CASRRTLSNQPQHF.

This clonotype was seen many times. This chain uses TRBV6-1 with TRBJ1-5; D gene ambiguous. The CDR3 is 13 amino acids. Trimming took 3 bases from V and 7 from J, leaving 10 bases between them. The germline V gene encodes CDR1 MNHNS and CDR2 SASEGT. The CDR3 sequence: CASSEQAEQPQHF. The CDR3 coding sequence is TGTGCCAGCAGTGAGCAGGCGGAACAGCCCCAGCATTTT.

This clonotype was detected ten times or more. The rearrangement links TRBV7-9 to TRBJ1-3; no reliable D call. Trimming took off 1 base at V and 4 bases at J, with 14 bases between the two ends. Germline loops: CDR1 SEHNR, CDR2 FQNEAQ (reference sequence). The CDR3 consists of 16 residues. CDR3 sequence reads: CASSLGGSGSGNTIYF. Here the CDR3 DNA reads TGTGCCAGCAGCTTAGGAGGGTCAGGTTCCGGAAACACCATATATTTT.